The clone carrying this T cell receptor (beta chain) was counted a few times. The germline V and J ends were trimmed by 0 bases and 5 bases, with 11 bases remaining between them. CDR1 is SGHTS and CDR2 is YDEGEE in the germline V gene. CDR3 length equals 14 residues. The data were taken from a study of blood T cell repertoires in COVID-19. Background on the study: There were acute and convalescent COVID-19 samples, and they came from the United States, Italy and Spain. From T cells, B-cell-depleted T cells, or PBMCs came the material, which was cDNA or gDNA.

In the original analysis: Nucleated cell counts were estimated from reference gene primer amplification. The assay was immunoSEQ multiplex PCR, and TCRdb's table has in-frame clones only and misses some. The V and J calls and clone size were taken over from that table, and D and trimming were inferred from the DNA. Among 60,000 to 75,000 clones, around 85% were seen once, and the ten largest hold approximately 9.3%. The receptor was isolated from a woman between 45 and 60 years old with acute or convalescent COVID-19. The chain has TRBV5-8 and TRBJ2-5; D not resolved. The specimen was peripheral blood. DNA for the CDR3: TGTGCCAGCAGCTTGGATGGGCTGGGTGAGACCCAGTACTTC. As protein: CASSLDGLGETQYF.